This T cell receptor beta chain was profiled in a study of shared clonotypes between healthy human individuals. CD45RA+ naive and CD45RA-negative memory subsets were separated from CD4+ cells. At the deep level, the assay was run. Several immunoSEQ plates received, in even portions, the genomic DNA of each subset. Assay used: immunoSEQ multiplex PCR; TCRdb lists only in-frame clones, some missing. The top ten hold under 0.8% of the sample, which has under 1,100,000 clones, more than 75% seen once. Study-wide findings and caveats: An expected dependence of interdonor clonotype sharing on sequencing depth was noted.

This clone was counted a few times. Its target is unknown. Germline V gives CDR1 MNHEY, CDR2 SMNVEV (reference sequence). CDR3 size: 13 residues. The ends lost 8 bases at V and 0 bases at J; junction bases unmatched: 3. This receptor was obtained from a man aged 18 to 29 in good health. Some clones in this sample may be carry-over from other donors' samples. This chain joins TRBV27 and TRBJ2-7, with 8 bases that match TRBD1. What was sequenced was memory CD4+ T cells from PBMCs. Specified subset: CD45RA-negative fraction. CDR3 in DNA: TGTGCCAGCGGGGACAGGAACTCCTACGAGCAGTACTTC. This encodes CASGDRNSYEQYF.